This T cell receptor beta chain was sequenced in a study of beta chain features in type 1 diabetes. Findings and caveats of the study: The naive, central memory and Treg TCRB repertoires looked more alike in patients than they did in healthy donors.

The CDR3 length is 16 residues. Trimming removed 5 bases at V and 2 bases at J, with 13 bases between. Germline V gene lookup returns CDR1 SGHTA and CDR2 FQGNSA. Expressed TCRB transcripts were sequenced after all isolated RNA was converted to cDNA. Clones were read by immunoSEQ multiplex PCR, and TCRdb kept only the in-frame ones, dropping some. The repertoire holds 110,000 to 150,000 clones, with less than 9% as singletons. Notes on this clone: Its antigen is currently unknown.

The chain uses TRBV7-2 and TRBJ2-6, with a possible D match to TRBD1 (5 bases). This receptor was obtained from a woman aged 25-40 years in good health. Sequencing used central memory CD4+ T cells from blood. The CDR3 DNA reads TGTGCCAGCAGCCAAGTCCTAGGGGCTGGGGCCAACGTCCTGACTTTC. Amino acid sequence: CASSQVLGAGANVLTF.